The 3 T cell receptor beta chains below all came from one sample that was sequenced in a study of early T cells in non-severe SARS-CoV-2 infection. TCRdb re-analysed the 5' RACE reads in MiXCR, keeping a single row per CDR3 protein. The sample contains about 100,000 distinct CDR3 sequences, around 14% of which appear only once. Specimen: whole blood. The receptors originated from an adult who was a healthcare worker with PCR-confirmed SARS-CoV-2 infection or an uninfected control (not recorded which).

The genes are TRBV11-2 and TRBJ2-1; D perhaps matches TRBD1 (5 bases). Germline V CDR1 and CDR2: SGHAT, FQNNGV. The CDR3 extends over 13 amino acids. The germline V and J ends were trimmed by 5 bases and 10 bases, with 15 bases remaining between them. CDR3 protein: CASSRGQLEEQFF. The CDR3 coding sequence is TGTGCCAGCAGCAGGGGCCAGCTTGAGGAGCAGTTCTTC.

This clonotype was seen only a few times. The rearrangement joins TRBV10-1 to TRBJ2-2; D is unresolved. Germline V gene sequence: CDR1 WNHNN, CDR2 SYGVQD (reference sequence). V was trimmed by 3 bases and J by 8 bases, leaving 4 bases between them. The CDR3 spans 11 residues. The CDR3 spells CASSENGELFF. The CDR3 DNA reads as TGCGCCAGCAGTGAAAATGGGGAGCTGTTTTTT.

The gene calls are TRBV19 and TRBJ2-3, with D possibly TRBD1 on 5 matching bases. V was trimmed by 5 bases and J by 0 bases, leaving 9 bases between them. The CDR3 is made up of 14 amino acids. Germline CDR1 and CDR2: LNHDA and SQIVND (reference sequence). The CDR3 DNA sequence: TGTGCCAGTAGTCCCCGACAGAGCACAGATACGCAGTATTTT. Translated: CASSPRQSTDTQYF. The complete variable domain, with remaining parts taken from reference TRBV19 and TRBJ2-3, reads DGGITQSPKYLFRKEGQNVTLSCEQNLNHDAMYWYRQDPGQGLRLIYYSQIVNDFQKGDIAEGYSVSREKKESFPLTVTSAQKNPTAFYLCASSPRQSTDTQYFGPGTRLTVL.